These 27 T cell receptor beta chains originate from one sample sequenced in a study of vaccination effects on CD4 cells after COVID-19. This table comes from immunoSEQ multiplex PCR, and its TCRdb copy is limited to in-frame clones, with some not included. The sample shows under 65,000 clones, 80% of them seen only once. Using viral peptide pools, the ViraFEST assay grew out antigen-specific CD4+ T cells prior to sequencing. Having been cultured for 10 days, the cells underwent CD4+ T cell isolation. These receptors are not linked to any known antigen. This specimen was CD4+ T cells from PBMCs cultured with HCoV-229E spike peptides, taken before COVID-19 vaccination. These receptors originate from a human donor who received a COVID-19 vaccine.

Only a few counts were recorded for this clone. The rearrangement joins TRBV27 to TRBJ1-2; 9 bases line up with TRBD1. Germline CDR1 MNHEY, CDR2 SMNVEV (reference sequence). The J segment lost 9 bases and the V segment lost 5 bases, leaving 7 bases of the junction unmatched. CDR3 length: 13 amino acids. The CDR3 sequence is CASSPGQGGSYTF. The CDR3 DNA reads as TGTGCCAGCAGTCCGGGACAGGGTGGTAGCTACACCTTC.

This clone was detected once. DNA of the CDR3: TGTGCCAGCAGGATGACAGGGGGAATCGCCTACGAGCAGTACGTC. Translation gives CASRMTGGIAYEQYV. The chain uses TRBV6-5 and TRBJ2-7; 9 bases agree with TRBD1. The V segment lost 6 bases and the J segment 2 bases; nucleotides outside the gene matches: 8. The CDR3 has 15 residues. Germline CDR1 reads MNHEY; CDR2 reads SVGAGI.

The chain carries TRBV4-1 and TRBJ2-2; 15 nucleotides match TRBD2. The germline CDR1 and CDR2 sequences are MGHRA and YSYEKL. CDR3 length equals 21 residues. V lost 4 bases, J lost 1 base, and 13 bases stayed unmatched. CDR3 coding DNA: TGCGCCAGCAGCCGCGGTCCCCTCGGGACTAGCGGGGGGTTGAACACCGGGGAGCTGTTTTTT. This encodes CASSRGPLGTSGGLNTGELFF.

This chain uses TRBV7-9 with TRBJ1-6; TRBD1 matches at 8 bases. V gave up 5 bases and J gave up 6 bases; unmatched junction bases: 3. CDR3 size: 14 residues. Germline CDR1 SEHNR, CDR2 FQNEAQ (reference sequence). DNA for the CDR3: TGTGCCAGCAGCGGGACAGGTACTAATTCACCCCTCCACTTT. Its translation: CASSGTGTNSPLHF. The variable domain in full, completed from reference TRBV7-9 and TRBJ1-6, reads DTGVSQNPRHKITKRGQNVTFRCDPISEHNRLYWYRQTLGQGPEFLTYFQNEAQLEKSRLLSDRFSAERPKGSFSTLEIQRTEQGDSAMYLCASSGTGTNSPLHFGNGTRLTVT.

By share, this clone ranks as medium-sized. The CDR3 coding sequence is TGTGCCAGCAGCCACCCTAGCGGGGGGGCCCAAGAGACCCAGTACTTC. The encoded protein is CASSHPSGGAQETQYF. V and J are TRBV3-1 (or the pseudogene TRBV3-2) and TRBJ2-5; 12 bases match TRBD2. V dropped 3 bases and J dropped 1; count of bases not matched to a gene: 3. The CDR3 covers 16 residues. CDR1 is LGHDT, CDR2 YNNKEL, per germline (reference sequence).

The rearrangement uses TRBV7-3 and TRBJ2-1; unclear D gene. The CDR3 is 14 residues long. Germline CDR1 reads SGHTA; CDR2 reads FQGTGA. V shed 1 base and J shed 5 bases, with 9 bases lying between them. The CDR3 DNA reads as TGTGCCAGCAGCTTAATTTCACCCAACAATGAGCAGTTCTTC. The encoded protein is CASSLISPNNEQFF.

This chain joins TRBV24-1 and TRBJ2-3, with TRBD2 matching 10 bases. Germline CDR1 is KGHDR and CDR2 is SFDVKD. The trim removed 5 bases at V and 4 bases at J, leaving 17 bases unmatched. This CDR3 contains 19 residues. Here the CDR3 reads CATSVVQGASGGAADTQYF. The CDR3 bases are TGTGCCACCAGTGTTGTGCAGGGGGCGAGCGGGGGGGCCGCAGATACGCAGTATTTT.

The chain has TRBV19 and TRBJ1-2; 8 bases agree with TRBD1. The CDR3 is 14 residues long. The germline CDR1 and CDR2 sequences are LNHDA and SQIVND (reference sequence). The J segment lost 4 bases and the V segment lost 5 bases, leaving 6 bases of the junction unmatched. The CDR3 region is CASSQGAPLYGYTF. CDR3 nucleotides: TGTGCCAGTAGTCAGGGGGCACCTCTCTATGGCTACACCTTC.

The chain employs TRBV7-2 and TRBJ2-4; D is possibly TRBD1 (6 bases). Trimming cost V 2 bases and J 14 bases, with 16 bases left between them. The CDR3 covers 13 residues. Germline CDR1 is SGHTA and CDR2 is FQGNSA. CDR3 amino acids: CASSLSQTGSKYF. The CDR3 DNA reads as TGTGCCAGCAGCTTAAGCCAGACAGGATCCAAGTACTTC.

The chain joins TRBV5-5 to TRBJ1-2; D gene unclear. Trimming removed 0 bases at V and 6 bases at J, with 9 bases between. The CDR3 is 13 residues long. CDR1 is SGHKS and CDR2 is YYEKEE in the germline V gene (reference sequence). For the CDR3, the DNA is TGTGCCAGCAGCTTGGACAGTTGGGATGGCTACACCTTC. This encodes CASSLDSWDGYTF.

This rearrangement joins TRBV28 to TRBJ2-3; 8 nucleotides line up with TRBD2. The junction had 4 bases not matched to a gene; V was cut back by 5 bases and J by 0 bases. CDR3 size: 15 residues. Germline CDR1 is MDHEN and CDR2 is SYDVKM. The CDR3 region is CASSMTGGSTDTQYF. In nucleotides, the CDR3 is TGTGCCAGCAGTATGACGGGGGGGAGCACAGATACGCAGTATTTT. Looking up the rest from reference TRBV28 and TRBJ2-3 gives the full variable domain: DVKVTQSSRYLVKRTGEKVFLECVQDMDHENMFWYRQDPGLGLRLIYFSYDVKMKEKGDIPEGYSVSREKKERFSLILESASTNQTSMYLCASSMTGGSTDTQYFGPGTRLTVL.

The V and J genes are TRBV24-1 and TRBJ2-1, with D unresolved. This CDR3 has 14 amino acids. Trimming pared 5 bases from V and 2 bases from J, leaving 9 bases between. From germline, CDR1 is KGHDR and CDR2 SFDVKD. Here the CDR3 reads CATSGAGTYNEQFF. The CDR3 nucleotides are TGTGCCACCAGTGGGGCCGGTACCTACAATGAGCAGTTCTTC.

The rearrangement uses TRBV5-5 and TRBJ2-3, with TRBD1 as a possible D gene (7 bases). V was pared by 3 bases and J by 0 bases, with 14 bases between. In germline, CDR1 is SGHKS, CDR2 YYEKEE (reference sequence). The CDR3 is made up of 16 amino acids. CDR3 coding DNA: TGTGCCAGCAGCTCCCCGCCAGGGGGGAGCACAGATACGCAGTATTTT. The encoded protein is CASSSPPGGSTDTQYF. Full variable domain (missing parts from reference TRBV5-5 and TRBJ2-3): DAGVTQSPTHLIKTRGQQVTLRCSPISGHKSVSWYQQVLGQGPQFIFQYYEKEERGRGNFPDRFSARQFPNYSSELNVNALLLGDSALYLCASSSPPGGSTDTQYFGPGTRLTVL.

The chain employs TRBV6-1 and TRBJ1-5, with a tentative D call TRBD1 (6 bases). Germline values: CDR1 MNHNS, CDR2 SASEGT. The CDR3 covers 15 residues. Trimming left V 0 bases short and J 7 bases short, with 13 bases between. The CDR3 reads CASSEALGAGQPQHF. DNA for the CDR3: TGTGCCAGCAGTGAAGCGTTGGGGGCGGGCCAGCCCCAGCATTTT.

This clone was counted only a few times. This sequence joins TRBV30 and TRBJ1-6; D might be TRBD1 (6 bases). V shed 3 bases and J shed 0 bases, with 12 bases lying between them. The CDR3 spans 16 residues. Germline V gives CDR1 GTSNPN, CDR2 SVGIG (reference sequence). CDR3 nucleotides: TGTGCCTGGAGGATGGGCAGGGGCTCCTATAATTCACCCCTCCACTTT. As protein: CAWRMGRGSYNSPLHF.

The rearrangement uses TRBV2 and TRBJ1-4, with a possible D match to TRBD1 (5 bases). Germline lookup yields CDR1 SNHLY and CDR2 FYNNEI. The CDR3 is 15 residues long. The ends were cut back, 5 bases at V and 4 bases at J, with 14 bases in the middle. CDR3 amino acids: CASSSKGTFNEKLFF. The CDR3 coding sequence is TGTGCCAGCAGTTCTAAAGGGACCTTTAATGAAAAACTGTTTTTT. Combining the CDR3 with reference TRBV2 and TRBJ1-4 gives the whole variable domain EPEVTQTPSHQVTQMGQEVILRCVPISNHLYFYWYRQILGQKVEFLVSFYNNEISEKSEIFDDQFSVERPDGSNFTLKIRSTKLEDSAMYFCASSSKGTFNEKLFFGSGTQLSVL.

The chain employs TRBV10-2 and TRBJ2-1; weak D call: TRBD2 (6 bases). The CDR3 totals 16 residues. From germline, CDR1 is WSHSY and CDR2 SAAADI. The V gene lost 3 bases and the J gene lost 6 bases, with 18 bases spanning the gap. CDR3 in DNA: TGCGCCAGCAGTGAATTTTCAGCGGGTGGACTCAATGAGCAGTTCTTC. Protein sequence: CASSEFSAGGLNEQFF.

The chain links TRBV7-2 to TRBJ2-5; 15 bases fit TRBD2. The CDR3 runs to 16 residues. Trimming removed 4 bases from V and 3 bases from J; junction bases left unmatched: 3. Germline V gene lookup returns CDR1 SGHTA and CDR2 FQGNSA. The CDR3 protein is CASSSRTSGGEETQYF. The DNA for the CDR3 is TGTGCCAGCAGCTCAAGGACTAGCGGGGGGGAAGAGACCCAGTACTTC.

The sample holds one count of this clone. This chain joins TRBV7-2 and TRBJ1-2; no clear D gene. Germline values: CDR1 SGHTA, CDR2 FQGNSA. The CDR3 is 14 amino acids. Trimming took off 3 bases at V and 2 bases at J, with 10 bases between the two ends. The CDR3 protein is CASSLGTVNYGYTF. CDR3 coding DNA: TGTGCCAGCAGCTTGGGTACAGTCAACTATGGCTACACCTTC.

The CDR3 sequence is CASSRATGGGYEQYV. CDR3 nucleotide sequence: TGTGCCAGCAGCCGGGCTACAGGGGGCGGTTACGAGCAGTACGTC. The chain joins TRBV7-6 to TRBJ2-7; 9 bases match TRBD1. Germline CDR1 reads SGHVS; CDR2 reads FNYEAQ. Trimming removed 5 bases from V and 4 bases from J; junction bases left unmatched: 9. The CDR3 is made up of 15 amino acids.

The V call is TRBV5-6, the J call TRBJ2-2; D possibly matches TRBD1 or TRBD2 (6 bases each). The CDR3 is made up of 14 amino acids. Germline V CDR1 and CDR2: SGHDT, YYEEEE. Trimming cost V 2 bases and J 8 bases, with 13 bases left between them. The CDR3 DNA reads TGTGCCAGCAGCTTTCGGTCGGGGGCTGGGGAGCTGTTTTTT. Protein sequence: CASSFRSGAGELFF.

This chain joins TRBV3-1 (or the pseudogene TRBV3-2) and TRBJ1-2, with D hard to call. The CDR3 sequence is 17 residues long. Deletions cut 1 base from V and 3 bases from J, with 18 bases between. Germline CDR1 reads LGHDT; CDR2 reads YNNKEL (reference sequence). CDR3 residues: CASSQGLATRRYYGYTF. The CDR3 region has the DNA TGTGCCAGCAGCCAAGGGTTGGCGACCCGGCGGTACTATGGCTACACCTTC.

The V gene is TRBV7-3, the J gene TRBJ2-2, with TRBD2 matching over 8 bases. Unmatched junction bases numbered 7, after V lost 1 base and J lost 6 bases. CDR3 length: 16 residues. Germline CDR1 is SGHTA and CDR2 is FQGTGA. CDR3 loop: CASSLNGRGSAGELFF. The CDR3 DNA follows: TGTGCCAGCAGCTTAAACGGGAGGGGGTCCGCCGGGGAGCTGTTTTTT.

The CDR3: CASSSGTLGPQHF. In DNA, the CDR3 is TGTGCCAGCAGTTCTGGGACCCTCGGGCCCCAGCATTTT. The chain joins TRBV7-2 to TRBJ1-5, with D perhaps matching TRBD1 (5 bases). Germline values: CDR1 SGHTA, CDR2 FQGNSA. V was clipped by 6 bases and J by 9 bases, with 15 bases between them. The CDR3 is 13 residues long.

This chain links TRBV2 with TRBJ2-7; the D is unclear. CDR1 and CDR2 (germline): SNHLY, FYNNEI. The CDR3 loop spans 13 amino acids. V lost 7 bases and J lost 0, with 10 bases in between. The CDR3 sequence: CASKAVSSYEQYV. The CDR3 DNA follows: TGTGCCAGCAAGGCAGTGAGCTCCTACGAGCAGTACGTC.

This clone was detected only once. The V gene is TRBV3-1 (or the pseudogene TRBV3-2), the J gene TRBJ1-1; D is ambiguous. Trimming stripped 0 bases from V and 4 bases from J, with 9 bases between. This CDR3 spans 14 amino acids. CDR1 and CDR2 (germline): LGHDT, YNNKEL (reference sequence). Written as DNA, the CDR3 is TGTGCCAGCAGCCAAGAAGCCAGATCCACTGAAGCTTTCTTT. Translating it yields CASSQEARSTEAFF.

This chain connects TRBV6-5 to TRBJ2-2, with TRBD2 matching over 9 bases. This CDR3 spans 16 amino acids. V dropped 0 bases and J dropped 5; count of bases not matched to a gene: 4. Germline lookup yields CDR1 MNHEY and CDR2 SVGAGI. Here the CDR3 reads CASSYSGGGVTGELFF. In DNA, the CDR3 is TGTGCCAGCAGTTACTCGGGCGGGGGGGTAACCGGGGAGCTGTTTTTT.